These 30 T cell receptor beta chains originate from one sample sequenced in a study of blood T cells in healthy people across ages. A second PCR of about 6 to 12 cycles used a sample-barcoded 5' primer and a J-beta primer mix. TCRdb passed the 5' RACE reads through MiXCR, listing each CDR3 protein once. The top ten clones hold about 4% of a sample with 1,500,000 or so distinct CDR3 sequences, about 42% of them seen once. Material: blood. The receptors were sampled from a woman under 30 in good health.

A few counts support this clonotype. The J gene is TRBJ2-3, the V gene TRBV21-1; the DNA was not compared with TRBD2, the D call given in the table. TRBV21-1 represents a pseudogene. This CDR3 has 16 residues. CDR3 nucleotides: TGTGCCAGCAGCAAAAATCCCCGCGAGAACACAGATACGCAGTATTTT. It specifies CASSKNPRENTDTQYF.

This clonotype was seen a single time. The CDR3 bases are TGTGCCAGCAGCCAAGAGATGACAGGCGGAGTCTCGGGGGCCAACGTCCTGACTTTC. The encoded protein is CASSQEMTGGVSGANVLTF. V and J are TRBV4-2 and TRBJ2-6; tentative D call: TRBD1 (6 bases). The CDR3 is 19 residues long. Between the trimmed V and J ends, which lost 0 bases and 4 bases, there was a span of 19 bases. The V gene's germline CDR1 is LGHNA and CDR2 YNFKEQ.

This clonotype was seen more than once but under ten times. V usage is TRBV12-3 or TRBV12-4 and J usage is TRBJ2-3; 9 bases map to TRBD2. The CDR3 consists of 15 residues. The junction had 10 bases not matched to a gene; V was cut back by 7 bases and J by 5 bases. As DNA, the CDR3 is TGTGCCAGCACCCCGTATAGCGGGAGAATAGATACGCAGTATTTT. Protein product: CASTPYSGRIDTQYF.

Notes on this clonotype: The junction departs from the called germline gene at one end, perhaps through a read error. V and J are TRBV30 and TRBJ2-3; weak D call: TRBD2 (5 bases). The CDR3 extends over 12 amino acids. Germline values: CDR1 GTSNPN, CDR2 SVGIG (reference sequence). DNA of the CDR3: TGTGCCGGGAGTGGTGGCATAGATACGCAGTATTTT. It is translated as CAGSGGIDTQYF.

The CDR3 region is CAISDISSTDTQYF. The CDR3 DNA follows: TGTGCCATCAGTGACATATCTAGCACAGATACGCAGTATTTT. The chain employs TRBV10-3 and TRBJ2-3; D uncertain. The CDR3 totals 14 residues. With 3 bases removed from V and 0 bases from J, the gap between germline ends came to 7 bases. Germline CDR1 is ENHRY and CDR2 is SYGVKD.

The chain employs TRBV4-1 and TRBJ2-1; 10 bases map to TRBD2. V shed 4 bases, J shed 10 bases, and the junction held 13 bases outside the gene matches. Germline-derived CDR1 and CDR2 are MGHRA and YSYEKL. CDR3 length: 16 residues. The CDR3 DNA reads TGCGCCAGCAGCCCGATACTAGCGGGGACCACCTACGAGCAGTTCTTC. Translating gives CASSPILAGTTYEQFF.

This clonotype was observed a handful of times. CDR3 protein: CASSSPVGGRNEQYF. The CDR3, as DNA: TGTGCCAGCAGTTCACCGGTGGGCGGGCGCAATGAGCAGTACTTC. The rearrangement uses TRBV28 and TRBJ2-5; D is possibly TRBD2 (5 bases). V dropped 4 bases and J dropped 11 bases, with 23 bases sitting between them. This CDR3 spans 15 amino acids. The V gene's germline CDR1 is MDHEN and CDR2 SYDVKM.

V is TRBV7-3 and J is TRBJ2-5, with TRBD2 matching 9 bases. The junction had 9 bases not matched to a gene; V was cut back by 1 base and J by 3 bases. The CDR3 contains 17 residues. From germline, CDR1 is SGHTA and CDR2 FQGTGA. The CDR3 coding sequence is TGTGCCAGCAGCTTAAGGGGAGCGGGAGGTTTAGAAGAGACCCAGTACTTC. This sequence encodes CASSLRGAGGLEETQYF.

This clonotype was observed at least ten times. At one end the junction does not follow the germline gene, possibly because of a read error. The V call is TRBV5-1, the J call TRBJ2-1; D not certain. This CDR3 has 14 amino acids. From germline, CDR1 is SGHRS and CDR2 YFSETQ. The CDR3 sequence is CASSLGRVYNEQFF. CDR3 DNA sequence: TGTGCCAGCAGCTTAGGTCGGGTTTACAATGAGCAGTTCTTC.

The chain joins TRBV10-3 to TRBJ2-1; the D is unclear. The germline gives CDR1 ENHRY, CDR2 SYGVKD. Trimming pared 3 bases from V and 1 base from J, leaving 10 bases between. This CDR3 is 15 amino acids long. The CDR3 DNA reads TGTGCCATCAGTGAAGGAGTAGTGTCCTACAATGAGCAGTTCTTC. Amino acid sequence: CAISEGVVSYNEQFF.

DNA for the CDR3: TGTGCCAGCAGCCCCATCCCTGAAGCTTTCTTT. It is translated as CASSPIPEAFF. The chain has TRBV7-2 and TRBJ1-1; no definite D call. Germline CDR1 reads SGHTA; CDR2 reads FQGNSA. Deletions cut 5 bases from V and 6 bases from J, with 7 bases between. CDR3 length: 11 amino acids.

This clonotype has more than one count but fewer than ten. The chain joins TRBV9 to TRBJ1-1; D may be TRBD1 (5 bases). Per germline, CDR1 SGDLS and CDR2 YYNGEE. The CDR3 spans 12 residues. Trimming left V 7 bases short and J 4 bases short, with 11 bases between. As DNA, the CDR3 is TGTGCCAGCGGGGGACCGACCACTGAAGCTTTCTTT. The encoded protein is CASGGPTTEAFF.

The chain links TRBV4-3 to TRBJ2-1; weak D call: TRBD1 (5 bases). The CDR3 length is 15 residues. Trimming cost V 0 bases and J 4 bases, with 10 bases left between them. Germline V CDR1 and CDR2: LGHNA, YSLEER. CDR3 residues: CASSQDTGYYNEQFF. CDR3 nucleotide sequence: TGCGCCAGCAGCCAAGATACAGGATATTACAATGAGCAGTTCTTC.

This clonotype was observed a handful of times. This chain uses TRBV7-9 with TRBJ2-1; 8 bases are a match to TRBD2. Germline V gene sequence: CDR1 SEHNR, CDR2 FQNEAQ (reference sequence). V lost 5 bases and J lost 8; bases outside the gene matches: 8. CDR3 length: 14 residues. CDR3 nucleotide sequence: TGTGCCAGCAGCCCGGGACTAGAAGTTGATGAGCAGTTCTTC. Protein: CASSPGLEVDEQFF.

This clonotype was seen a handful of times. J is TRBJ1-2 and V is TRBV7-9; 10 bases are shared with TRBD1. The CDR3 totals 15 residues. Germline assignment: CDR1 SEHNR and CDR2 FQNEAQ (reference sequence). Trimming cost V 5 bases and J 4 bases; bases outside gene matches: 7. The DNA for the CDR3 is TGTGCCAGCAGCCCCGGGACAGGGGACATCTATGGCTACACCTTC. Protein product: CASSPGTGDIYGYTF. Drawing the rest from reference TRBV7-9 and TRBJ1-2, the complete variable domain is DTGVSQNPRHKITKRGQNVTFRCDPISEHNRLYWYRQTLGQGPEFLTYFQNEAQLEKSRLLSDRFSAERPKGSFSTLEIQRTEQGDSAMYLCASSPGTGDIYGYTFGSGTRLTVV.

This clonotype showed up many times. The chain carries TRBV11-2 and TRBJ2-5, with D maybe TRBD2 (6 bases). Germline lookup yields CDR1 SGHAT and CDR2 FQNNGV. CDR3 length equals 16 residues. Deletions cut 0 bases from V and 5 bases from J, with 16 bases between. The CDR3 nucleotides are TGTGCCAGCAGCTTAGATCGGGCAGCAGGAGGGGAGACCCAGTACTTC. It yields the protein CASSLDRAAGGETQYF.

Worth noting for this clonotype: This sequence may be a read error, since a much larger clone differs from it by one base. CDR3 region: CASSQDRASGAYNEQYF. CDR3 DNA sequence: TGCGCCAGCAGCCAAGATCGGGCTAGCGGAGCATACAATGAGCAGTACTTC. The V call is TRBV4-3, the J call TRBJ2-5; 7 positions agree with TRBD2. V trimming: 0 bases; J trimming: 11 bases; junction bases outside the gene matches: 18. There are 17 residues in the CDR3. The germline gives CDR1 LGHNA, CDR2 YSLEER.

J is TRBJ1-2 and V is TRBV27; D gene uncertain. The CDR3 spans 16 residues. Germline CDR1 is MNHEY and CDR2 is SMNVEV (reference sequence). V was pared by 5 bases and J by 6 bases, with 22 bases between. CDR3 residues: CASSLTLGQAADGYTF. The CDR3, as DNA: TGTGCCAGCAGTCTCACCCTTGGGCAGGCTGCGGATGGCTACACCTTC.

CDR3 amino acids: CASSPSLAGASNEQFF. In DNA form, the CDR3 reads TGTGCCAGCAGTCCCTCATTGGCGGGAGCCAGCAATGAGCAGTTCTTC. The chain carries TRBV7-2 and TRBJ2-1; 7 bases are shared with TRBD2. Trimming cost V 6 bases and J 6 bases; bases outside gene matches: 14. Germline CDR1 SGHTA, CDR2 FQGNSA. The CDR3 runs 16 residues.

This clonotype was seen a few times. The V gene is TRBV20-1, the J gene TRBJ1-4, with a weak D call TRBD1 (5 bases). The ends were cut back, 0 bases at V and 7 bases at J, with 12 bases in the middle. CDR3 length equals 14 residues. Germline V gene data show CDR1 as DFQATT and CDR2 as SNEGSKA (reference sequence). In nucleotides, the CDR3 is TGCAGTGCTAGAGACCCAGGGTGGGGTGAAAAACTGTTTTTT. Translated, it gives CSARDPGWGEKLFF.

The V call is TRBV30, the J call TRBJ1-6; 7 bases are a match to TRBD1. Germline trimming cut 4 bases from V and 0 bases from J; bases unmatched to any gene: 6. This CDR3 spans 16 amino acids. Germline loops: CDR1 GTSNPN, CDR2 SVGIG (reference sequence). The CDR3 region is CAWTRGFSSYNSPLHF. The CDR3 nucleotides read TGTGCCTGGACCAGGGGGTTTAGCTCCTATAATTCACCCCTCCACTTT.

This clonotype was seen more than once but under ten times. A junction end diverges from the germline sequence, so it may reflect a read error. This chain joins TRBV5-1 and TRBJ2-1; TRBD1 matches 11 bases. The CDR3 runs 15 residues. The V gene's germline CDR1 is SGHRS and CDR2 YFSETQ. Here the CDR3 reads CASSSGTGGSNEQFF. The CDR3 DNA is TGTGCCAGCAGTTCCGGGACAGGGGGAAGCAATGAGCAGTTCTTC.

The chain employs TRBV20-1 and TRBJ2-1, with 8 nucleotides matching TRBD2. Germline V lookup: CDR1 DFQATT, CDR2 SNEGSKA (reference sequence). The CDR3 has 14 amino acids. V shed 6 bases, J shed 7 bases, and the junction held 11 bases outside the gene matches. DNA for the CDR3: TGCAGTGCCCTGAGCGGGAGAAGAAAGAATGAGCAGTTCTTC. The encoded protein is CSALSGRRKNEQFF.

The chain employs TRBV20-1 and TRBJ2-1, with TRBD1 as a possible D gene (5 bases). V was shortened by 5 bases and J by 5 bases, with 10 bases between the two germline ends. There are 12 residues in the CDR3. Germline values: CDR1 DFQATT, CDR2 SNEGSKA (reference sequence). The CDR3 loop is CSAYQGHNEQFF. CDR3 nucleotide sequence: TGCAGTGCTTATCAGGGCCACAATGAGCAGTTCTTC.

V is TRBV6-6 and J is TRBJ2-5; weak D call: TRBD1 (5 bases). The J call may be mistaken, given a closer DNA end match to TRBJ2-7. Germline V lookup: CDR1 MNHNY, CDR2 SVGAGI (reference sequence). CDR3 length: 15 residues. The CDR3 loop reads CASSYSKGAVYEQYF. The CDR3 DNA sequence: TGTGCCAGCAGTTACTCTAAAGGGGCAGTCTACGAGCAGTACTTC.

With respect to this clonotype: This may be a read error, as it is one base from a much larger clone. The genes are TRBV14 and TRBJ2-7; D remains unclear. Trimming stripped 2 bases from V and 3 bases from J, with 2 bases between. In germline, CDR1 is SGHDN, CDR2 FVKESK. This CDR3 is built from 11 residues. CDR3: CASSQFYEQYF. The CDR3 DNA reads TGTGCCAGCAGCCAATTCTACGAGCAGTACTTC.

V gene TRBV24-1 combines with J gene TRBJ2-1, with D possibly matching TRBD2 (5 bases). Trimming removed 3 bases at V and 8 bases at J, with 16 bases between. Germline V CDR1 and CDR2: KGHDR, SFDVKD. The CDR3 covers 15 residues. CDR3 in amino acids: CATSDPQRGFDEQFF. CDR3 in DNA: TGTGCCACCAGTGATCCGCAACGCGGGTTCGATGAGCAGTTCTTC.

The chain uses TRBV9 and TRBJ2-3; weak D call: TRBD2 (6 bases). CDR3 size: 16 residues. Germline V gene data show CDR1 as SGDLS and CDR2 as YYNGEE. V was pared by 2 bases and J by 3 bases, with 16 bases between. CDR3 region: CASSVSGSVSTDTQYF. In DNA, the CDR3 is TGTGCCAGCAGCGTCTCCGGGAGTGTCAGTACAGATACGCAGTATTTT.

Remarks on this clonotype: Mismatch with germline at one junction end may stem from a read error. V and J are TRBV12-3 or TRBV12-4 and TRBJ2-7; D not certain. This CDR3 contains 13 residues. CDR3 nucleotides: TGTGCCAGCAGTGTAGCTCGGGTCTACGAGCAGTACTTC. It codes for CASSVARVYEQYF.

This sequence joins TRBV9 and TRBJ2-1, with 11 bases lining up with TRBD2. There are 16 residues in the CDR3. Per the germline V gene, CDR1 is SGDLS and CDR2 is YYNGEE. The trim removed 0 bases at V and 6 bases at J, leaving 5 bases unmatched. The CDR3, as DNA: TGTGCCAGCAGCGTAGTCGGGACTAGCGGAACCAATGAGCAGTTCTTC. This sequence encodes CASSVVGTSGTNEQFF.